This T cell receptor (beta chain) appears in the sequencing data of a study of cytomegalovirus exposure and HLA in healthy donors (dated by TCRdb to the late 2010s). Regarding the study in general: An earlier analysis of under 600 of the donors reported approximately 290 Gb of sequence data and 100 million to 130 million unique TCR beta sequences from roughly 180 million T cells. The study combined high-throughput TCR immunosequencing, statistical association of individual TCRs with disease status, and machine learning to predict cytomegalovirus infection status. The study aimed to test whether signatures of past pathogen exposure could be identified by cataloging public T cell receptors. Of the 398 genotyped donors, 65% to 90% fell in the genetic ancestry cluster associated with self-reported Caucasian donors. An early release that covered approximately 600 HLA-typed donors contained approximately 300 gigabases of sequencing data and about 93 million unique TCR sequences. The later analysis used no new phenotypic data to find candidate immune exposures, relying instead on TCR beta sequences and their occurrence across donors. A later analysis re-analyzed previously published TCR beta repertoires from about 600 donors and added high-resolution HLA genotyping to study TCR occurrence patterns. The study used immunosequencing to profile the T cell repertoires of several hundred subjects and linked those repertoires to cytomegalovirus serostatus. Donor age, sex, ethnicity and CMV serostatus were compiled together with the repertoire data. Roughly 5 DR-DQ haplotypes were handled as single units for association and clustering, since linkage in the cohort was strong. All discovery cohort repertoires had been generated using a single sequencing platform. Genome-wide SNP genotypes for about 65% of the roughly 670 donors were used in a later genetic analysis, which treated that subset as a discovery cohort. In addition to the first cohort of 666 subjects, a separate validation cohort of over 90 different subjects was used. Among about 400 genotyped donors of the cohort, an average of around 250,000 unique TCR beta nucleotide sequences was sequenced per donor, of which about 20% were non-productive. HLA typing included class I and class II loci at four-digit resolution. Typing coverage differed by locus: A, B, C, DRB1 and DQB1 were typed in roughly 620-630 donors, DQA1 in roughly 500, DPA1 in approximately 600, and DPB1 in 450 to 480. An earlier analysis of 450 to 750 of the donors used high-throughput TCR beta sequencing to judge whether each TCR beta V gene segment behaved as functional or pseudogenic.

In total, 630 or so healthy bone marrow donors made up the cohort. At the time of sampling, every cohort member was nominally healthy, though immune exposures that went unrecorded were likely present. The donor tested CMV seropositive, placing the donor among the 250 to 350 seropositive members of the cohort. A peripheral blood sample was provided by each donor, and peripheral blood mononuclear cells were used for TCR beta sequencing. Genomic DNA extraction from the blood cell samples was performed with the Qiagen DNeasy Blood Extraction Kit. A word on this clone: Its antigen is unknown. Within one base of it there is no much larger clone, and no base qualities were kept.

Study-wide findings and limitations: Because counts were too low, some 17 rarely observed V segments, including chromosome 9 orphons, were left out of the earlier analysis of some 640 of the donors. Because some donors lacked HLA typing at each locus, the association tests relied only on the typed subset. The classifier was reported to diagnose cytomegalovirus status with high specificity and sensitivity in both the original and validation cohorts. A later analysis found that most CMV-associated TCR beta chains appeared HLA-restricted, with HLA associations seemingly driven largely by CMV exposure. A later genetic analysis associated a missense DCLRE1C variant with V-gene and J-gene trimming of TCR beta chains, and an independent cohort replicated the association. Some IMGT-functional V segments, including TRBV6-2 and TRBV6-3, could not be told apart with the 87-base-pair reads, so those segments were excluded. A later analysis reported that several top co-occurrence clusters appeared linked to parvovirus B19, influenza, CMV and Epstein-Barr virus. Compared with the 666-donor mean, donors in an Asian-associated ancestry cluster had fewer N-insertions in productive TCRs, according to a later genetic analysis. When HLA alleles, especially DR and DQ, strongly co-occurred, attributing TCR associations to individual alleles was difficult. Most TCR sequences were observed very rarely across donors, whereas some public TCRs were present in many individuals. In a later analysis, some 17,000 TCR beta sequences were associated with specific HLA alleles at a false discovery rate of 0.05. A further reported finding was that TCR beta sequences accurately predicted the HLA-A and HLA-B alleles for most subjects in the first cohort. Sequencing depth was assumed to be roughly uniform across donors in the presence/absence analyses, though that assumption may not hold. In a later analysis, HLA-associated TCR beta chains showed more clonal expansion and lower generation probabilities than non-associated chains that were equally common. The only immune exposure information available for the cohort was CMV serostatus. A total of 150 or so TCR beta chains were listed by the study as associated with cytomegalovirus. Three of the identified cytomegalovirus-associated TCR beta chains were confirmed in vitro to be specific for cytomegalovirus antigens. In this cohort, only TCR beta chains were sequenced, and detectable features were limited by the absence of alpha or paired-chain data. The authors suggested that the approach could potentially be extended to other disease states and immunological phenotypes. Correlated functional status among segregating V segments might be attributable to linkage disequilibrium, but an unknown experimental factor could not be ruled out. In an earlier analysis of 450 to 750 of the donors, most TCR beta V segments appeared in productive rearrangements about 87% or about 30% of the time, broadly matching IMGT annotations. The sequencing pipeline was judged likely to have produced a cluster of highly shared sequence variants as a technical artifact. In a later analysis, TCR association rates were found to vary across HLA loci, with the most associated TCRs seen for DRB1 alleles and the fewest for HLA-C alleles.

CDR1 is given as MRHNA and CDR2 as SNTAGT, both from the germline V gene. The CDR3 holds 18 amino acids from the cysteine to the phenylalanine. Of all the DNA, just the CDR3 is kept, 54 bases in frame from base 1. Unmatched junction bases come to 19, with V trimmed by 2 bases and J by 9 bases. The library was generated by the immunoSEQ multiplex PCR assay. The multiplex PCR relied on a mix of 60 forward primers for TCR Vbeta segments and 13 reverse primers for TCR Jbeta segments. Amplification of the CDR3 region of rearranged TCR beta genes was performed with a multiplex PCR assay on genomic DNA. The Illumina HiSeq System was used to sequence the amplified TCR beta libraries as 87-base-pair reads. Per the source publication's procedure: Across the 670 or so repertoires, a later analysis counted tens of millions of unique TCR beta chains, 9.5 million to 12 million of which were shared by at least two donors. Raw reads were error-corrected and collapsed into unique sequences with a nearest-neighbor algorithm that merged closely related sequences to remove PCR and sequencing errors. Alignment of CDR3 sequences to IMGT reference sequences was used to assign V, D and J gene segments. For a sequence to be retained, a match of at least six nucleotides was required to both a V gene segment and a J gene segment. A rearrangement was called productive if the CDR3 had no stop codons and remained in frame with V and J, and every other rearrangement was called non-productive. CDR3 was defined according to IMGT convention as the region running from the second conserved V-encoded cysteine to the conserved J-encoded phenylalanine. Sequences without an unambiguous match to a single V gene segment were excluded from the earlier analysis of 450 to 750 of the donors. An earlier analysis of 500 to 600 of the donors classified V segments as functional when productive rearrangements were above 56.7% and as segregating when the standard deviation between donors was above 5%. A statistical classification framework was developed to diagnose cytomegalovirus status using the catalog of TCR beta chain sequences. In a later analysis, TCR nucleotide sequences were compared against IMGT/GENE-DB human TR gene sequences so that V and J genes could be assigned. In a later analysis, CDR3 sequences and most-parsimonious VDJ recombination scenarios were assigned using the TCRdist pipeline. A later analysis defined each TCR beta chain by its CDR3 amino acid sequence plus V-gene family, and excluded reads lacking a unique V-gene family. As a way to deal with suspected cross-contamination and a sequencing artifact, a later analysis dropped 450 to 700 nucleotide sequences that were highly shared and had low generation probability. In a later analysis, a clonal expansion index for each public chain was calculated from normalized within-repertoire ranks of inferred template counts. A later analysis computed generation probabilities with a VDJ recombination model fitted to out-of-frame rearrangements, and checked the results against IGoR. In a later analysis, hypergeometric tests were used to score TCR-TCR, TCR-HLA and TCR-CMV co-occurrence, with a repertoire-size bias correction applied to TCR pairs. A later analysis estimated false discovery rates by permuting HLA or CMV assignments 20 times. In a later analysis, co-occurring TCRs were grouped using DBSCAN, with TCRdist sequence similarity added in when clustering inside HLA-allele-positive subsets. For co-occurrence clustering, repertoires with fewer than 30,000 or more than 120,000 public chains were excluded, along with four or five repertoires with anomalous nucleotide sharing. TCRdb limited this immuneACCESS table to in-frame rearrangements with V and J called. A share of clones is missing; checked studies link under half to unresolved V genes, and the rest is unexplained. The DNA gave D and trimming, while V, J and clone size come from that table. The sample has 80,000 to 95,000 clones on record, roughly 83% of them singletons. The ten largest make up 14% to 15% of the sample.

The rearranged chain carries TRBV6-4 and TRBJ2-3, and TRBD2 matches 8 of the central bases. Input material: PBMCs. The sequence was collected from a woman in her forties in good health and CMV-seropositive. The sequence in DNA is TGTGCCAGCAGTGACCGGGGAGCGGGACCGGGGGGGGTGAGGACGCAGTATTTT. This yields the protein CASSDRGAGPGGVRTQYF.